This T cell receptor beta chain was sequenced in a study of PD-1 blockade in mismatch repair-deficient tumors. Repertoires were generated with immunoSEQ multiplex PCR, while TCRdb's copy carries only in-frame clones and drops some. The table shows under 150,000 clones, with about 88% occurring only once. Germline values: CDR1 SGDLS, CDR2 YYNGEE. The ends were cut back, 3 bases at V and 7 bases at J, with 8 bases in the middle. The CDR3 spans 12 residues. Study results and limitations: Rapid post-treatment expansion, then contraction, generally preceding radiologic response, marked tumor-resident clones.

As regards this clone: Its antigen is unknown.

The specimen was peripheral blood, collected 44 weeks after starting pembrolizumab. This sequence originates from an adult with mismatch repair-deficient cancer. V gene TRBV9 combines with J gene TRBJ1-3; D ambiguous. The CDR3 loop is CASSASRNTIYF. CDR3 bases: TGTGCCAGCAGCGCTAGTCGGAACACCATATATTTT.